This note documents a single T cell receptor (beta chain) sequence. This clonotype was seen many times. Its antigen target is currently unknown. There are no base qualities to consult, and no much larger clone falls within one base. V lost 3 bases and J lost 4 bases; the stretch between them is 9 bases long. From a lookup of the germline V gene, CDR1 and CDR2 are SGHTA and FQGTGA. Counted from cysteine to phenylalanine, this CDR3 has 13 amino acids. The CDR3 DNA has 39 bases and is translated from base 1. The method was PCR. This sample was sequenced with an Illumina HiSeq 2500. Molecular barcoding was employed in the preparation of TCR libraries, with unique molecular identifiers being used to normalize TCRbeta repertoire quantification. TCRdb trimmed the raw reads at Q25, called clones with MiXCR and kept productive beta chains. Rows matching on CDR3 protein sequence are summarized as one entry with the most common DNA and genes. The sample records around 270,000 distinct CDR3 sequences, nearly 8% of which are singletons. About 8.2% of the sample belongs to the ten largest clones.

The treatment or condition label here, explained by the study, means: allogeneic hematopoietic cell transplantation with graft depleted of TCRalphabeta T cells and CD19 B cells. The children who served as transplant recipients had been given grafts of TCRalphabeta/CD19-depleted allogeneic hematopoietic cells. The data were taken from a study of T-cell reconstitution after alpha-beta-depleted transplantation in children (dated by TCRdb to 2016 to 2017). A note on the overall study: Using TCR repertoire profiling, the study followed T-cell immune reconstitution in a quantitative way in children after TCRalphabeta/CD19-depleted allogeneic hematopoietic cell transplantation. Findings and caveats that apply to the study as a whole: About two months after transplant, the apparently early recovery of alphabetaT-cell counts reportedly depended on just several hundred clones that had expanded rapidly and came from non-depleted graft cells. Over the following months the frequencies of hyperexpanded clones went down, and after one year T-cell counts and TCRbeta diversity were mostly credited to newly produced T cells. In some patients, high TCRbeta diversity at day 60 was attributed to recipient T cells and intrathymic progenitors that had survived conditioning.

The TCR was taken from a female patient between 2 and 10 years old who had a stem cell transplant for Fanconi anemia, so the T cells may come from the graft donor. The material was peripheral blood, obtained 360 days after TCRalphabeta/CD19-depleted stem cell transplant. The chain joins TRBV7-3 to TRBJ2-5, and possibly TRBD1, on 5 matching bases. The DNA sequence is TGTGCCAGCAGCTTGAACAGGAGAGAGACCCAGTACTTC. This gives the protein CASSLNRRETQYF.